These 6 T cell receptor beta chains originate from one sample sequenced in a study of cytomegalovirus exposure and HLA in healthy donors. The PCR employed 60 Vbeta primers together with 13 Jbeta primers. Here immunoSEQ multiplex PCR was the method, and the copy in TCRdb shows in-frame clones only, minus some. The data show fewer than 70,000 clones, with approximately 70% seen just once and 12% to 15% held by the top ten. The sequenced sample consisted of PBMCs. These receptors were taken from a male donor in good health and CMV-seropositive.

The chain combines TRBV10-3 with TRBJ2-1; 9 nucleotides align to TRBD1. From germline, CDR1 is ENHRY and CDR2 SYGVKD. Trimming removed 11 bases from V and 7 bases from J; junction bases left unmatched: 6. The CDR3 spans 12 residues. DNA of the CDR3: TGTGCCGTCACAGGGGGCTTGAATGAGCAGTTCTTC. The encoded protein is CAVTGGLNEQFF.

The genes are TRBV29-1 and TRBJ2-1; D is possibly TRBD2 (6 bases). Trimming removed 6 bases from V and 9 bases from J, with 18 bases in between. The germline V gene encodes CDR1 SQVTM and CDR2 ANQGSEA. This CDR3 is 13 amino acids long. CDR3 amino acids: CSVEGLSLGEQFF. DNA for the CDR3: TGCAGCGTGGAGGGCCTGTCCCTCGGTGAGCAGTTCTTC.

This chain uses TRBV30 with TRBJ1-1, with D unclear. V was trimmed by 2 bases and J by 2 bases, leaving 9 bases between them. Per germline, CDR1 GTSNPN and CDR2 SVGIG (reference sequence). CDR3 size: 13 residues. As DNA, the CDR3 is TGTGCCTGGAGTATGGGAGTAAACACTGAAGCTTTCTTT. Protein sequence: CAWSMGVNTEAFF.

The gene calls are TRBV13 and TRBJ2-1; weak D call: TRBD2 (7 bases). Trimming cost V 10 bases and J 9 bases, with 19 bases left between them. Germline CDR1 and CDR2: PRHDT and FYEKMQ (reference sequence). The CDR3 covers 13 residues. In nucleotides, the CDR3 is TGTGCCACCGTGGCGGGAGAAGGGGGTGAGCAGTTCTTC. Translated, it gives CATVAGEGGEQFF. The complete variable domain, with remaining parts taken from reference TRBV13 and TRBJ2-1, reads AAGVIQSPRHLIKEKRETATLKCYPIPRHDTVYWYQQGPGQDPQFLISFYEKMQSDKGSIPDRFSAQQFSDYHSELNMSSLELGDSALYFCATVAGEGGEQFFGPGTRLTVL.

This clone was seen only a few times. The CDR3 reads CASSLRLAGNGELFF. CDR3 coding DNA: TGCGCCAGCAGCTTGCGGCTAGCGGGAAACGGGGAGCTGTTTTTT. The chain joins TRBV5-1 to TRBJ2-2; 9 bases match TRBD2. Losses at the gene ends were 1 base for V and 7 bases for J; bases not matched to a gene: 5. CDR1 SGHRS and CDR2 YFSETQ come from the germline V gene. The CDR3 is 15 residues long.

The chain recombines TRBV21-1 with TRBJ2-7; the table gives TRBD1 as D, unverified against the DNA. TRBV21-1 corresponds to a pseudogene. The CDR3 extends over 16 amino acids. In DNA, the CDR3 is TGTGCCAGCAGCAAACTACGACAGGCGGACTCCTACGAGCAGTACTTC. Encoded protein: CASSKLRQADSYEQYF.